This T cell receptor (beta chain) stems from a study of blood T cell repertoires in COVID-19. Study summary: Researchers got acute and convalescent COVID-19 samples from the United States, Italy and Spain.

Authors' processing steps: Estimated nucleated cell counts came from reference gene primer amplification. Profiling relied on immunoSEQ multiplex PCR, and the TCRdb table lists in-frame clones only, not all of them. The DNA gave D and trimming, while V, J and clone size come from that table. Of about 120,000 clones detected, roughly four fifths appear once; the ten largest clones hold 12%. This CDR3 is built from 15 residues. Germline assignment: CDR1 LNHNV and CDR2 YYDKDF (reference sequence). Trimming removed 7 bases at V and 5 bases at J, with 20 bases between. J is TRBJ1-2 and V is TRBV15, with D possibly TRBD1 on 6 matching bases. This clonotype was sampled from a human donor in a cohort sampled during active COVID-19. Sequencing input: peripheral blood. CDR3: CATTPNVDSQYGYTF. The CDR3 region has the DNA TGTGCCACCACCCCGAATGTGGACAGTCAATATGGCTACACCTTC.